This T cell receptor beta chain came from a study of metastatic and nonmetastatic thyroid tumors. Per germline, CDR1 SGHAT and CDR2 FQNNGV. V lost 2 bases to trimming and J lost 4 bases, with 18 bases between them. CDR3 length: 17 amino acids. Original processing notes: For papillary thyroid cancer, a distant-metastasis classifier was constructed from CDR3 differences observed across clinicopathological groups. TCRdb reassembled clones from the PCR reads with MiXCR. The V and J calls come from TCRdb's annotation, not from the publication. The sample includes about 40,000 clones, about a sixth of them seen just once. Thyroid surgery was performed in patients who had received no treatment beforehand.

The chain joins TRBV11-2 to TRBJ2-1; D is undetermined. Source material: blood. The sequence was obtained from a female donor with papillary thyroid cancer or a benign thyroid nodule (not recorded which). Some clones in this sample may be carry-over from other donors' samples. CDR3 protein: CASSLLVASTGYNEQFF. The CDR3 DNA reads TGTGCCAGCAGCTTACTAGTGGCCTCCACGGGTTACAATGAGCAGTTCTTC. The full variable domain, its missing parts supplied by reference TRBV11-2 and TRBJ2-1, is EAGVAQSPRYKIIEKRQSVAFWCNPISGHATLYWYQQILGQGPKLLIQFQNNGVVDDSQLPKDRFSAERLKGVDSTLKIQPAKLEDSAVYLCASSLLVASTGYNEQFFGPGTRLTVL.